These 18 T cell receptor beta chains share one sample of origin, sequenced in a study of CD8 T cells in ankylosing spondylitis. TCRdb ran MiXCR on the 5' RACE reads and lists one entry per CDR3 protein. The sample gives around 150,000 distinct CDR3 sequences, 30% to 40% of which show up once; 5.5% to 7.5% is in the top ten. Sequencing was carried out using synovial fluid, either unsorted or a sorted T cell fraction (not recorded which). Every receptor here comes from a male donor with ankylosing spondylitis.

This clonotype was seen at least ten times. The chain is built from TRBV6-1 and TRBJ2-3, with D perhaps TRBD1 or TRBD2 (5 bases each). The CDR3 has 15 amino acids. V was pared by 6 bases and J by 0 bases, with 13 bases between. The germline V gene encodes CDR1 MNHNS and CDR2 SASEGT. The DNA of the CDR3 is TGTGCCAGCAGGGGACGACGAGCTAGCACAGATACGCAGTATTTT. This encodes CASRGRRASTDTQYF.

V is TRBV9 and J is TRBJ2-1; the match to TRBD2 covers 8 bases. The V and J ends lost 4 bases and 2 bases, in that order; junction bases with no gene match: 11. The germline V gene has CDR1 SGDLS and CDR2 YYNGEE. The CDR3 has 17 amino acids. The CDR3 loop is CASSSPGGGLAYNEQFF. CDR3 nucleotides: TGTGCCAGCAGCTCCCCCGGGGGGGGACTAGCCTACAATGAGCAGTTCTTC.

This chain joins TRBV20-1 and TRBJ2-1; D unclear. The V gene lost 1 base and the J gene lost 7 bases, with 8 bases spanning the gap. Germline CDR1 DFQATT, CDR2 SNEGSKA (reference sequence). There are 12 residues in the CDR3. This chain's CDR3 is CSARAGGNEQFF. The CDR3 nucleotides are TGCAGTGCTAGAGCGGGCGGAAATGAGCAGTTCTTC.

This clonotype has only a few counts. The chain is built from TRBV29-1 and TRBJ1-4; 10 bases are shared with TRBD1. Per the germline V gene, CDR1 is SQVTM and CDR2 is ANQGSEA. The CDR3 runs to 13 residues. With V trimmed by 4 bases and J by 7 bases, 3 bases remained unmatched. The CDR3 DNA is TGCAGCGTTGGAGGGACAGGGGTTGAAAAACTGTTTTTT. Protein sequence: CSVGGTGVEKLFF.

The V gene is TRBV3-1, the J gene TRBJ1-1; 7 bases are shared with TRBD1. The CDR3 is made up of 17 amino acids. V lost 4 bases, J lost 0 bases, and 11 bases stayed unmatched. CDR1 and CDR2 from the germline V gene are LGHDT and YNNKEL (reference sequence). The CDR3 DNA reads as TGTGCCAGCAGCCTAATGCCCTCCGGGACAGTGAACACTGAAGCTTTCTTT. Protein sequence: CASSLMPSGTVNTEAFF.

The chain links TRBV5-5 to TRBJ2-1; 15 bases are shared with TRBD2. Germline CDR1 and CDR2: SGHKS and YYEKEE (reference sequence). V lost 0 bases to trimming and J lost 7 bases; unmatched junction nucleotides: 8. This CDR3 contains 18 residues. The CDR3 DNA follows: TGTGCCAGCAGCTTGGGGGGGGACGGGACTAGCGGGAGGAATGAGCAGTTCTTC. Amino acid sequence: CASSLGGDGTSGRNEQFF.

This chain links TRBV5-1 with TRBJ2-6; 8 nucleotides agree with TRBD1. The CDR3 is 16 residues long. Germline-derived CDR1 and CDR2 are SGHRS and YFSETQ. Losses at the gene ends were 0 bases for V and 2 bases for J; bases not matched to a gene: 1. The CDR3 loop is CASSLVQGAGANVLTF. The CDR3 DNA sequence: TGCGCCAGCAGCTTGGTACAGGGGGCTGGGGCCAACGTCCTGACTTTC.

This clonotype was seen a handful of times. The rearrangement uses TRBV28 and TRBJ1-4; weak D call: TRBD1 (6 bases). Trimming stripped 6 bases from V and 1 base from J, with 15 bases between. Germline CDR1 and CDR2: MDHEN and SYDVKM. The CDR3 is 16 residues long. In DNA, the CDR3 is TGTGCCAGCAGCCGGAAGGGGGGACAAACTAATGAAAAACTGTTTTTT. The encoded protein is CASSRKGGQTNEKLFF.

V usage is TRBV28 and J usage is TRBJ2-7, with D possibly being TRBD1 (5 bases). The V gene's germline CDR1 is MDHEN and CDR2 SYDVKM. V gave up 3 bases and J gave up 6 bases, with 24 bases separating them. The CDR3 covers 17 residues. The CDR3 spells CASSFNDRIKGNCEQYF. The CDR3 DNA is TGTGCCAGCAGTTTTAATGACAGAATAAAGGGTAACTGCGAGCAGTACTTC.

This clonotype appeared a few times. The chain has TRBV9 and TRBJ1-3; 7 bases are shared with TRBD1. The J segment lost 4 bases and the V segment lost 4 bases, leaving 8 bases of the junction unmatched. CDR1 is SGDLS, CDR2 YYNGEE, per germline. The CDR3 is made up of 15 amino acids. The CDR3 nucleotides are TGTGCCAGCAGCCCCGAGGGGGCGCCGGGAAACACCATATATTTT. Its translation is CASSPEGAPGNTIYF.

In its sample, this clonotype was seen many times. The chain combines TRBV28 with TRBJ2-7; a weak D match, TRBD1 (7 bases). The CDR3 extends over 15 amino acids. From germline, CDR1 is MDHEN and CDR2 SYDVKM. Trimming stripped 4 bases from V and 0 bases from J, with 13 bases between. As DNA, the CDR3 is TGTGCCAGCAGTTCCCCAGGGGGGAGCTCCTACGAGCAGTACTTC. Amino acids: CASSSPGGSSYEQYF.

The table lists this clonotype with a few counts. This chain joins TRBV9 and TRBJ1-1; D call uncertain. CDR3 length: 15 amino acids. Germline CDR1 reads SGDLS; CDR2 reads YYNGEE. The V end lost 0 bases, the J end lost 0 bases, and 9 bases lay between the germline ends. The CDR3 reads CASSVDGNLNTEAFF. CDR3 nucleotide sequence: TGTGCCAGCAGCGTAGATGGAAACCTGAACACTGAAGCTTTCTTT. Using reference TRBV9 and TRBJ1-1 for the parts outside the CDR3, the full variable domain is DSGVTQTPKHLITATGQRVTLRCSPRSGDLSVYWYQQSLDQGLQFLIQYYNGEERAKGNILERFSAQQFPDLHSELNLSSLELGDSALYFCASSVDGNLNTEAFFGQGTRLTVV.

This clonotype was counted ten times or more. CDR3 region: CASNLEQGRRTGELFF. The DNA for the CDR3 is TGCGCCAGCAACTTAGAACAGGGAAGGAGAACCGGGGAGCTGTTTTTT. This chain links TRBV5-1 with TRBJ2-2; a possible D gene is TRBD1 (6 bases). Germline loops: CDR1 SGHRS, CDR2 YFSETQ. This CDR3 has 16 residues. V lost 6 bases and J 5 bases, leaving 20 bases between the germline ends.

The V gene is TRBV10-3, the J gene TRBJ2-7, with 9 bases fitting TRBD2. With V trimmed by 6 bases and J by 2 bases, 11 bases remained unmatched. The V gene's germline CDR1 is ENHRY and CDR2 SYGVKD. The CDR3 is made up of 16 amino acids. The CDR3 is CAISRVDAGGPYEQYF. The CDR3 DNA is TGTGCCATCAGCCGAGTGGATGCGGGGGGGCCCTACGAGCAGTACTTC.

The rearrangement uses TRBV20-1 and TRBJ2-1, with 14 bases identical to TRBD2. J lost 7 bases, V lost 6 bases, and 2 bases had no gene match. Germline V lookup: CDR1 DFQATT, CDR2 SNEGSKA (reference sequence). The CDR3 is made up of 13 amino acids. In nucleotides, the CDR3 is TGCAGTGCGACTAGCGGGAGGGTAAATGAGCAGTTCTTC. Translated, it gives CSATSGRVNEQFF.

V usage is TRBV7-2 and J usage is TRBJ2-5; 11 bases map to TRBD2. The ends lost 3 bases at V and 5 bases at J; junction bases unmatched: 2. Germline V lookup: CDR1 SGHTA, CDR2 FQGNSA. CDR3 size: 14 residues. DNA of the CDR3: TGTGCCAGCAGCTTTAGCGGGAGGGGTGAGACCCAGTACTTC. It translates to CASSFSGRGETQYF.

The chain has TRBV6-2 or TRBV6-3 and TRBJ2-1, with TRBD1 matching over 8 bases. The CDR3 is 15 amino acids. The germline V gene has CDR1 MNHEY and CDR2 SVGEGT. V gave up 4 bases and J gave up 15 bases; unmatched junction bases: 17. CDR3 residues: CASSSGLTGVPRAFF. DNA for the CDR3: TGTGCCAGCAGTTCGGGACTGACAGGGGTCCCGCGGGCGTTCTTC.

V is TRBV3-1 and J is TRBJ1-6, with TRBD1 identical over 8 bases. CDR1 and CDR2 from the germline V gene are LGHDT and YNNKEL (reference sequence). The V segment lost 6 bases and the J segment 7 bases; nucleotides outside the gene matches: 14. The CDR3 runs to 17 residues. CDR3 sequence reads: CASSSSERTGWNSPLHF. The CDR3 DNA follows: TGTGCCAGCAGTTCCTCGGAGAGGACAGGGTGGAATTCACCCCTCCACTTT.